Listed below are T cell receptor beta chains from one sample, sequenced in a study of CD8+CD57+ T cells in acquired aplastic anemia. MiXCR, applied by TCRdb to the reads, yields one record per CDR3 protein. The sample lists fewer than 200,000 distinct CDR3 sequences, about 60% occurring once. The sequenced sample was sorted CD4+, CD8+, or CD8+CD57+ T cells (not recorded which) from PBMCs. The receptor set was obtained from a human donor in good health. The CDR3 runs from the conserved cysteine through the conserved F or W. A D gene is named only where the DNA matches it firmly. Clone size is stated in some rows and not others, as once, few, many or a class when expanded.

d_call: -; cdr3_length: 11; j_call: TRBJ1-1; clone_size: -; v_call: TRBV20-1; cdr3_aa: CSARDPPFAFF; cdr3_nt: TGCAGTGCTAGAGATCCCCCGTTTGCTTTCTTT
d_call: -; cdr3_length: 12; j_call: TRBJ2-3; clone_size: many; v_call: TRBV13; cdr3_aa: CASSRTGNTQYF; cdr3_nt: TGTGCCAGCAGCCGGACCGGGAATACGCAGTATTTT
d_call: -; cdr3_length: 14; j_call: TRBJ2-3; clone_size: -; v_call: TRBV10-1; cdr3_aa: CASNWTRGTDTQYF; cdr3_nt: TGCGCCAGCAACTGGACAAGGGGCACAGATACGCAGTATTTT
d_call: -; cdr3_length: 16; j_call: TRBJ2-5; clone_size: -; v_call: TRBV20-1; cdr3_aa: CSAIDVGRGGVETQYF; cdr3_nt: TGCAGTGCTATAGACGTCGGCAGGGGGGGGGTGGAGACCCAGTACTTC
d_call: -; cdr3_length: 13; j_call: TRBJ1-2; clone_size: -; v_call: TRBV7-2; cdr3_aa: CASSLRRHYGYTF; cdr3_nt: TGTGCCAGCAGCTTACGACGGCACTATGGCTACACCTTC
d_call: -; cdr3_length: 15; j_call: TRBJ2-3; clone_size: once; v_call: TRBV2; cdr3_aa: CASTLEGLSTDTQYF; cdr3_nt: TGTGCCAGCACCCTAGAGGGGCTTAGCACAGATACGCAGTATTTT
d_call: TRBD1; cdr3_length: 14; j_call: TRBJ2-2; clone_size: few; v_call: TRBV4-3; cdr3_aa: CASSPRTGTGELFF; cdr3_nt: TGCGCCAGCAGCCCTAGGACAGGGACTGGGGAGCTGTTTTTT
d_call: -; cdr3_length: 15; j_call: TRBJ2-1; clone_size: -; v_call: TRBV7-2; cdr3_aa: CASSLAYGGLNEQFF; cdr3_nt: TGTGCCAGCAGCTTAGCTTACGGGGGTTTGAATGAGCAGTTCTTC
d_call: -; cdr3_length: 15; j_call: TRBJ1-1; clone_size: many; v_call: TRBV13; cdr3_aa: CASSSPSTGSTEAFF; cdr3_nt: TGTGCCAGCAGCTCCCCCTCTACAGGGTCCACTGAAGCTTTCTTT
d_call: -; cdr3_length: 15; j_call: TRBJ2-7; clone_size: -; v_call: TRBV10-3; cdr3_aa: CAISDPVGSYYEQYF; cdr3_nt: TGTGCCATCAGTGACCCCGTCGGCAGTTACTACGAGCAGTACTTC
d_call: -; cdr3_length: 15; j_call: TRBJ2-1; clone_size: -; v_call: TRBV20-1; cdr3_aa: CSARGTPSSYNEQFF; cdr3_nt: TGCAGTGCTAGAGGGACACCTAGCTCCTACAATGAGCAGTTCTTC
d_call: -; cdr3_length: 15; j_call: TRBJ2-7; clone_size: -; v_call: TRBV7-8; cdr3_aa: CASTLEERELGEQYF; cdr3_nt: TGTGCCAGCACTCTGGAGGAACGGGAGTTGGGCGAGCAGTACTTC
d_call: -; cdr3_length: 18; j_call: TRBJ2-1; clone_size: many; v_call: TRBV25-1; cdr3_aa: CASSEGFGRDPSYNEQFF; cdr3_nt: TGTGCCAGCAGTGAAGGGTTTGGGAGAGATCCTTCCTACAATGAGCAGTTCTTC
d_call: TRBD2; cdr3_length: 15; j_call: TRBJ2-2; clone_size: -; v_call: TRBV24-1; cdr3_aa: CATSDQYSGGGELFF; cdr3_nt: TGTGCCACCAGTGACCAATATAGCGGGGGCGGGGAGCTGTTTTTT
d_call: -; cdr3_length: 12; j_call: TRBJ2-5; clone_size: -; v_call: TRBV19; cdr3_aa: CASSRGRETQYF; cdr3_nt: TGTGCCAGTAGTAGGGGCCGAGAGACCCAGTACTTC
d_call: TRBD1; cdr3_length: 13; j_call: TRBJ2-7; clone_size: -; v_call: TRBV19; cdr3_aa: CASSMDRGNEQYF; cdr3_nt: TGTGCCAGTAGCATGGACAGGGGCAACGAGCAGTACTTC
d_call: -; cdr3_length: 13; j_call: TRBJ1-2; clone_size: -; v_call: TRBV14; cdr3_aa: CASRQERDYGYTF; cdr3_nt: TGTGCCAGCAGACAAGAAAGGGACTATGGCTACACCTTC
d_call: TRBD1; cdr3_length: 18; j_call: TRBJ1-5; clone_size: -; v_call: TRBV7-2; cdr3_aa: CASSYRTNRQGGNQPQHF; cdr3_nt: TGTGCCAGCAGCTACAGGACCAATAGACAGGGTGGCAATCAGCCCCAGCATTTT
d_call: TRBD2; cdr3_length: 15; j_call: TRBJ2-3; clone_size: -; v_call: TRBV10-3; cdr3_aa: CAISEPGLVTDTQYF; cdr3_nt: TGTGCCATCAGTGAACCGGGACTAGTGACAGATACGCAGTATTTT
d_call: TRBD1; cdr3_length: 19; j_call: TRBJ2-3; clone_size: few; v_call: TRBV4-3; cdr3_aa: CASSHSSTRGQGSTDTQYF; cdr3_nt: TGCGCCAGCAGCCACTCCTCTACCCGGGGACAGGGATCGACAGATACGCAGTATTTT
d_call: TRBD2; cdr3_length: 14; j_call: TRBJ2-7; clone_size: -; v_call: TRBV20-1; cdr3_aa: CSAKHRDYHYEQYF; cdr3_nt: TGCAGTGCAAAGCACCGGGACTACCATTACGAGCAGTACTTC
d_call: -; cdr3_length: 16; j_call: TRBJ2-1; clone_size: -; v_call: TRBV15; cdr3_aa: CATSRHSSVQWDEQFF; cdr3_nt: TGTGCCACCAGCAGACACTCTAGCGTCCAGTGGGATGAGCAGTTCTTC
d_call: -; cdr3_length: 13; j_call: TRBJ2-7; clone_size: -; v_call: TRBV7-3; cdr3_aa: CASSSIPGYEQYF; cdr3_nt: TGTGCCAGCAGCTCAATCCCAGGGTACGAGCAGTACTTC
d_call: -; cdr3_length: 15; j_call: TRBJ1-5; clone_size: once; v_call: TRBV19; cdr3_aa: CASSIEGTLAFPQHF; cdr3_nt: TGTGCCAGTAGTATCGAAGGGACACTGGCATTTCCCCAGCATTTT
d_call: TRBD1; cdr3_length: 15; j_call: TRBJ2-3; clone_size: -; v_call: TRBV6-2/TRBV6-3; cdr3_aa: CASSRTGTGADTQYF; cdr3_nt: TGTGCCAGCAGTCGCACCGGGACAGGGGCCGATACGCAGTATTTT
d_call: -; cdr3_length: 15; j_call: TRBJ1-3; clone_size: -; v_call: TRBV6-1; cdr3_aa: CASSELWGSGNTIYF; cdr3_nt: TGTGCCAGCAGTGAACTTTGGGGTTCTGGAAACACCATATATTTT
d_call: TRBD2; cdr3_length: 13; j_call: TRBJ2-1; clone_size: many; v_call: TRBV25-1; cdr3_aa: CASNGLAGGSLFF; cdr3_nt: TGTGCCAGCAACGGACTAGCGGGAGGTTCGCTGTTCTTC
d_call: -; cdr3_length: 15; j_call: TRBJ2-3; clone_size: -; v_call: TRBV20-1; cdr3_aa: CSATNPRQDTDTQYF; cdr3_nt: TGCAGTGCTACGAACCCACGACAGGACACAGATACGCAGTATTTT
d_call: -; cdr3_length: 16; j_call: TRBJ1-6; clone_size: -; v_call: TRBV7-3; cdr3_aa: CASSLNPAGYNSPLHF; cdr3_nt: TGTGCCAGCAGCTTGAACCCGGCGGGCTATAATTCACCCCTCCACTTT
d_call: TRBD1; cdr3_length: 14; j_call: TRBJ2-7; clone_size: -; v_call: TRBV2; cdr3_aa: CASYGDSSFHEQYF; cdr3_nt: TGTGCCAGCTATGGGGACAGCTCCTTCCACGAGCAGTACTTC
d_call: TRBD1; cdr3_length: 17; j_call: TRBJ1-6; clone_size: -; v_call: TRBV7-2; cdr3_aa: CASSHEQGYAYNSPLHF; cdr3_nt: TGTGCCAGCAGTCACGAACAGGGGTATGCCTATAATTCACCCCTCCACTTT
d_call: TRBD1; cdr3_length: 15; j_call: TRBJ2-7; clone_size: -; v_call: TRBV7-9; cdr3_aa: CASSSGQENPYEQYF; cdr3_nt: TGTGCCAGCAGCTCAGGACAGGAGAATCCCTACGAGCAGTACTTC
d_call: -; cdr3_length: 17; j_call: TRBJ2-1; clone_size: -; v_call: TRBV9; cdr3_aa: CASSTEGAGGSYNEQFF; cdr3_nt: TGTGCCAGCAGCACCGAGGGGGCGGGGGGTTCATACAATGAGCAGTTCTTC
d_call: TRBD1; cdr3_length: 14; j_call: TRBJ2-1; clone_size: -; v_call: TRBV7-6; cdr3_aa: CASSQGQGGLEQFF; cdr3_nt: TGTGCCAGCAGCCAAGGACAGGGAGGTCTTGAGCAGTTCTTC
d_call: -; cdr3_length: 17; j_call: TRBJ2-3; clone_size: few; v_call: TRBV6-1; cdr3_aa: CASSEEVTGVNTDTQYF; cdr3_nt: TGTGCCAGCAGTGAAGAGGTGACAGGTGTAAACACAGATACGCAGTATTTT
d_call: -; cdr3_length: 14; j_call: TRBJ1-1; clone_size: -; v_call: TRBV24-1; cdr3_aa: CATSGIQVNTEAFF; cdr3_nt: TGTGCCACCAGTGGTATTCAAGTGAACACTGAAGCTTTCTTT
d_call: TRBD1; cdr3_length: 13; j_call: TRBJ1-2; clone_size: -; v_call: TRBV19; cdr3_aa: CASSMGGGVGYTF; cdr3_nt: TGTGCCAGTAGTATGGGAGGGGGCGTCGGCTACACCTTC
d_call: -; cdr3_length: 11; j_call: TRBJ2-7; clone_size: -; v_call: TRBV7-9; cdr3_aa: CASSLDLGFFF; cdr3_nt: TGTGCCAGCAGCTTGGACCTCGGTTTTTTCTTC
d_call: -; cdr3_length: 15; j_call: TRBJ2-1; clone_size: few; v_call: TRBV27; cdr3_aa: CASSLYLSSYNEQFF; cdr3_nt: TGTGCCAGCAGTTTATATCTGAGCTCCTACAATGAGCAGTTCTTC
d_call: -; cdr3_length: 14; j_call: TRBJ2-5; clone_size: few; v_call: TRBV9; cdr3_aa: CASSVEGEGETQYF; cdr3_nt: TGTGCCAGCAGCGTAGAGGGGGAGGGGGAGACCCAGTACTTC
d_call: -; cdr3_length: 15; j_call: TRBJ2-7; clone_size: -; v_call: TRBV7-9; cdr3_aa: CASSSSMGLGYEQYF; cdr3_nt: TGTGCCAGCAGCTCCTCGATGGGTCTAGGTTACGAGCAGTACTTC
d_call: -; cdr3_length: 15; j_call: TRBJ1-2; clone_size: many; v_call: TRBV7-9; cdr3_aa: CDSPLTGTPNYGYTF; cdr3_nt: TGTGACAGCCCGCTAACAGGGACCCCAAACTATGGCTACACCTTC